A single sample gave rise to the 17 T cell receptor beta chains below, sequenced in a study of breast tumors, draining lymph nodes, adjacent tissues. TCRdb ran MiXCR on the multiplex PCR reads and lists one entry per CDR3 protein. The table lists some 100,000 distinct CDR3 sequences, about 20% of them singletons. The lymph nodes were axillary draining lymph nodes from breast cancer patients. The sequenced material came from axillary lymph node tissue. The receptors here all came from a female donor with breast cancer. Some clones in this sample may be carry-over from other donors' samples.

Regarding this clonotype: One base away lies a much larger clone, so this may be a sequencing read error. The genes are TRBV7-2 and TRBJ2-4; 8 positions agree with TRBD1. Trimming at V came to 1 base and at J to 9 bases, leaving 8 bases not matched to a gene. The germline V gene has CDR1 SGHTA and CDR2 FQGNSA. This CDR3 spans 15 amino acids. The CDR3 region is CASSLGAGGQSIQYF. The CDR3 DNA reads TGTGCCAGCAGCTTAGGGGCAGGGGGCCAAAGCATTCAGTACTTC.

This clonotype was observed many times. This sequence joins TRBV19 and TRBJ1-2, with D possibly TRBD1 on 5 matching bases. Trimming cost V 5 bases and J 6 bases, with 16 bases left between them. There are 14 residues in the CDR3. Germline V gene data show CDR1 as LNHDA and CDR2 as SQIVND (reference sequence). In DNA, the CDR3 is TGTGCCAGTAGTTTTTGGGGGACCTCAGATGGCTACACCTTC. Its translation: CASSFWGTSDGYTF. The full variable domain, in which reference TRBV19 and TRBJ1-2 provide the parts outside the CDR3, is DGGITQSPKYLFRKEGQNVTLSCEQNLNHDAMYWYRQDPGQGLRLIYYSQIVNDFQKGDIAEGYSVSREKKESFPLTVTSAQKNPTAFYLCASSFWGTSDGYTFGSGTRLTVV.

In its sample, this clonotype was seen a few times. The rearrangement links TRBV9 to TRBJ2-2, with D maybe TRBD1 (6 bases). The V gene lost 3 bases and the J gene lost 3 bases, with 12 bases spanning the gap. In germline, CDR1 is SGDLS, CDR2 YYNGEE. The CDR3 sequence is 15 residues long. CDR3 coding DNA: TGTGCCAGCAGCGGGGGGCGGTGGGACACCGGGGAGCTGTTTTTT. Its protein is CASSGGRWDTGELFF.

The sample holds many counts of this clonotype. V and J are TRBV7-6 and TRBJ2-7; 7 bases map to TRBD1. Germline-derived CDR1 and CDR2 are SGHVS and FNYEAQ. This CDR3 contains 14 residues. V was pared by 4 bases and J by 10 bases, with 13 bases of the junction left unmatched. The CDR3 DNA sequence: TGTGCCAGCAGCTCCACCACAGGGGCTGGCACTCAGTACTTC. It yields the protein CASSSTTGAGTQYF.

This clonotype appeared many times. V is TRBV7-9 and J is TRBJ2-3; 10 bases are shared with TRBD2. This CDR3 spans 17 amino acids. V dropped 5 bases and J dropped 4; count of bases not matched to a gene: 12. Germline assignment: CDR1 SEHNR and CDR2 FQNEAQ (reference sequence). In DNA form, the CDR3 reads TGTGCCAGCAGCAAACCGGGACTAGCGAGAGAACCAGATACGCAGTATTTT. Its protein is CASSKPGLAREPDTQYF.

This clonotype was found a few times. This rearrangement joins TRBV28 to TRBJ1-6; 7 bases match TRBD1. The CDR3 has 17 amino acids. Unmatched junction bases numbered 7, after V lost 1 base and J lost 4 bases. Germline V CDR1 and CDR2: MDHEN, SYDVKM. The CDR3 sequence: CASSLLGPGQYNSPLHF. The CDR3 DNA follows: TGTGCCAGCAGTTTATTAGGCCCGGGACAGTATAATTCACCCCTCCACTTT.

This clonotype has ten or more counts. The chain is built from TRBV29-1 and TRBJ2-3, with 9 bases fitting TRBD1. J lost 4 bases, V lost 6 bases, and 2 bases had no gene match. Germline V gene lookup returns CDR1 SQVTM and CDR2 ANQGSEA. The CDR3 contains 12 residues. The CDR3 region is CSVRTGADTQYF. CDR3 DNA: TGCAGCGTCAGGACAGGGGCAGATACGCAGTATTTT.

This clonotype came up many times. The CDR3 bases are TGTGCCAGCAGCTTTCGACGCGACCAAGCCTATGGCTACACCTTC. Amino acids: CASSFRRDQAYGYTF. The chain carries TRBV5-6 and TRBJ1-2; D gene uncertain. From germline, CDR1 is SGHDT and CDR2 YYEEEE. The CDR3 has 15 amino acids. V dropped 2 bases and J dropped 4 bases, with 15 bases sitting between them.

Of note for this clonotype: A single base separates this from a much larger clone, so it may be a read error. The genes are TRBV20-1 and TRBJ2-1, with 7 nucleotides matching TRBD2. Germline assignment: CDR1 DFQATT and CDR2 SNEGSKA (reference sequence). J lost 11 bases, V lost 2 bases, and 6 bases had no gene match. The CDR3 length is 12 residues. The CDR3 DNA reads TGCAGTGCTAGACCCGCGGGAGCCCAGCAGTTCTTC. It is translated as CSARPAGAQQFF.

The CDR3 loop is CASSIRVNTEAFF. The CDR3 coding sequence is TGTGCCAGTAGTATACGAGTGAACACTGAAGCTTTCTTT. The chain employs TRBV19 and TRBJ1-1, with D unresolved. The CDR3 covers 13 residues. Germline CDR1 LNHDA, CDR2 SQIVND (reference sequence). V lost 2 bases, J lost 0 bases, and 4 bases lay in between.

The table lists this clonotype with many counts. V is TRBV7-9 and J is TRBJ2-1; 9 bases align to TRBD1. V gave up 5 bases and J gave up 4 bases; unmatched junction bases: 9. The CDR3 loop spans 16 amino acids. In germline, CDR1 is SEHNR, CDR2 FQNEAQ (reference sequence). CDR3: CASSPGQGNPYNEQFF. The CDR3 bases are TGTGCCAGCAGCCCGGGACAGGGTAACCCGTACAATGAGCAGTTCTTC.

As concerns this clonotype: Possible read error: a much larger clone is one base away. This chain joins TRBV2 and TRBJ2-5, with unresolved D. V lost 4 bases and J lost 10, with 16 bases in between. Germline CDR1 and CDR2: SNHLY and FYNNEI. CDR3 length equals 13 residues. The DNA of the CDR3 is TGTGCCAGCAGTGGATTTCGGTGGGCTATCCAGTACTTC. Translation gives CASSGFRWAIQYF.

This clonotype appeared many times. The chain is built from TRBV30 and TRBJ2-7; TRBD2 aligns across 9 bases. Trimming removed 3 bases from V and 2 bases from J; junction bases left unmatched: 8. The CDR3 has 15 residues. CDR1 GTSNPN and CDR2 SVGIG come from the germline V gene (reference sequence). For the CDR3, the DNA is TGTGCCTGGAGGGGTAGCGGGGGCCCCCCCTACGAGCAGTACTTC. This sequence encodes CAWRGSGGPPYEQYF.

The table lists this clonotype with many counts. The V and J genes are TRBV29-1 and TRBJ2-2; 8 nucleotides line up with TRBD2. After removal of 7 bases from V and 6 bases from J, the junction contained 10 bases not matched to a gene. Germline-derived CDR1 and CDR2 are SQVTM and ANQGSEA. The CDR3 is 14 amino acids. In DNA form, the CDR3 reads TGCAGCGCCCGCCGGACTAGCCCCGCCGGGGAGCTGTTTTTT. Translating it yields CSARRTSPAGELFF.

This clonotype was observed many times. The genes are TRBV12-3 or TRBV12-4 and TRBJ1-3; a possible D gene is TRBD1 (6 bases). CDR3 length: 15 residues. V lost 4 bases and J 3 bases, leaving 13 bases between the germline ends. This CDR3 is CASSSTGSGGNTIYF. The CDR3 bases are TGTGCCAGCAGTTCCACAGGGTCGGGTGGAAACACCATATATTTT.

The sample holds many counts of this clonotype. The V and J genes are TRBV7-8 and TRBJ2-7; D uncertain. CDR1 and CDR2 from the germline V gene are SGHVS and FQNEAQ. The CDR3 is made up of 15 amino acids. Between the trimmed V and J ends, which lost 2 bases and 6 bases, there was a span of 17 bases. The CDR3 loop reads CASSLLEGYVFEQYF. The CDR3, as DNA: TGTGCCAGCAGCTTACTGGAAGGGTACGTGTTCGAGCAGTACTTC.

This clonotype was observed many times. This chain connects TRBV5-1 to TRBJ2-3, with D unresolved. CDR1 is SGHRS, CDR2 YFSETQ, per germline. Deletions cut 0 bases from V and 4 bases from J, with 6 bases between. The CDR3 has 13 residues. CDR3 amino acids: CASSLGFSDTQYF. The CDR3 DNA reads as TGCGCCAGCAGCTTGGGCTTCTCAGATACGCAGTATTTT.